Each of the 8 T cell receptor beta chains below was sequenced from the same sample in a study of low-dose radiotherapy and immunotherapy resistance in tumors. Indicated time point: before trial treatment. cDNA synthesis used a TRAV/TRBV-specific primer set for both chains. A roughly 20-cycle PCR with a constant-region primer and V-primer adapter amplified TCRs. MiXCR was run by TCRdb on the reads, yielding one entry per CDR3 protein. The data hold approximately 89,000 distinct CDR3 sequences, with about 19% observed a single time. Specimen: PBMCs, collected before treatment. Receptors were obtained from a male donor with prostate cancer.

This clonotype was found many times. J is TRBJ2-5 and V is TRBV7-6, with 7 nucleotides matching TRBD1. Germline CDR1 is SGHVS and CDR2 is FNYEAQ. The ends lost 0 bases at V and 5 bases at J; junction bases unmatched: 6. CDR3 length: 15 amino acids. The CDR3 loop reads CASSLASQGLETQYF. The CDR3 region has the DNA TGTGCCAGCAGCTTAGCGTCACAGGGGTTGGAGACCCAGTACTTC.

This clonotype was counted many times. This sequence joins TRBV10-2 and TRBJ2-7; D ambiguous. The CDR3 is made up of 17 amino acids. CDR1 and CDR2 from the germline V gene are WSHSY and SAAADI. V was pared by 0 bases and J by 0 bases, with 15 bases between. CDR3 DNA: TGCGCCAGCAGTGAGTCGAATTCGGGCAGGAGCTCCTACGAGCAGTACTTC. Protein product: CASSESNSGRSSYEQYF.

V and J are TRBV3-1 and TRBJ2-7; TRBD2 matches at 12 bases. Trimming took 1 base from V and 2 from J; bases not matched to a gene: 3. This CDR3 is built from 16 residues. Germline CDR1 is LGHDT and CDR2 is YNNKEL (reference sequence). The CDR3 sequence is CASSQVPSGGAYEQYF. In DNA, the CDR3 is TGTGCCAGCAGCCAAGTACCTAGCGGGGGGGCCTACGAGCAGTACTTC.

A remark on this clonotype: No conserved phenylalanine or tryptophan is present at the end of the CDR3, so a read error is the likely explanation. The limits of the CDR3 on the DNA are not certain, so only TCRdb's listed CDR3 is given. This chain connects TRBV4-2 to TRBJ2-6. Germline values: CDR1 LGHNA, CDR2 YNFKEQ. Counting both end residues, the CDR3 totals 15 amino acids. The chain's CDR3 is CASSQDASGANVMTL.

This clonotype was seen repeatedly, ten times or more. V and J are TRBV29-1 and TRBJ1-2; D remains unclear. Germline lookup yields CDR1 SQVTM and CDR2 ANQGSEA. Between the trimmed V and J ends, which lost 7 bases and 4 bases, there was a span of 13 bases. This CDR3 has 12 residues. CDR3 loop: CSGETQSYGYTF. Written as DNA, the CDR3 is TGCAGCGGGGAGACACAAAGCTATGGCTACACCTTC.

This clonotype was observed many times. This chain uses TRBV4-1 with TRBJ1-2; 7 bases are shared with TRBD1. Trimming at V came to 3 bases and at J to 10 bases, leaving 14 bases not matched to a gene. Looked up from germline, CDR1 is MGHRA and CDR2 is YSYEKL. The CDR3 contains 15 residues. The CDR3 DNA sequence: TGCGCCAGCAGCCAGACCCAGGGGGTTAAGTGGGTCTACACCTTC. As protein: CASSQTQGVKWVYTF.

This clonotype showed up many times. This rearrangement joins TRBV7-8 to TRBJ2-5, with 11 bases identical to TRBD2. The V gene's germline CDR1 is SGHVS and CDR2 FQNEAQ. The CDR3 is 16 residues long. V dropped 3 bases and J dropped 6; count of bases not matched to a gene: 9. The CDR3 loop is CASSFGSGGALKTQYF. Here the CDR3 DNA reads TGTGCCAGCAGCTTTGGTAGCGGGGGGGCCTTAAAGACCCAGTACTTC.

This clonotype was seen repeatedly, ten times or more. The chain has TRBV20-1 and TRBJ1-1; maybe TRBD1 (5 bases). The CDR3 length is 12 residues. Trimming removed 5 bases from V and 8 bases from J, with 15 bases in between. Germline V lookup: CDR1 DFQATT, CDR2 SNEGSKA (reference sequence). The CDR3 here is CSAGGGGDEAFF. CDR3 in DNA: TGCAGTGCTGGGGGTGGAGGGGACGAAGCTTTCTTT.